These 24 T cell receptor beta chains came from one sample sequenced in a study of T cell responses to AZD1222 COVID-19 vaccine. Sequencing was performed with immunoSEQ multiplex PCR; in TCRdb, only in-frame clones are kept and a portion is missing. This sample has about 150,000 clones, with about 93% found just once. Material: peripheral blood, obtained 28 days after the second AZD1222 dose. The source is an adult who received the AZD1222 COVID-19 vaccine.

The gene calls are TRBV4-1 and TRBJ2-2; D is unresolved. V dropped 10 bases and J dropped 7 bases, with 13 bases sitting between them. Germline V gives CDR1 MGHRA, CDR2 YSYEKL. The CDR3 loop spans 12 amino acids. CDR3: CATGGVGGELFF. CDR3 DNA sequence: TGCGCCACCGGCGGAGTGGGCGGGGAGCTGTTTTTT.

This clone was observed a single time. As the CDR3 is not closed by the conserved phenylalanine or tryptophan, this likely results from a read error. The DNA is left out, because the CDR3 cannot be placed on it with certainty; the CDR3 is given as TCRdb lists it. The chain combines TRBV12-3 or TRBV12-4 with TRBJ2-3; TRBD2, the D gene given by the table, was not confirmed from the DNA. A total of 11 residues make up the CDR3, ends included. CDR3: CASSSRGASKV.

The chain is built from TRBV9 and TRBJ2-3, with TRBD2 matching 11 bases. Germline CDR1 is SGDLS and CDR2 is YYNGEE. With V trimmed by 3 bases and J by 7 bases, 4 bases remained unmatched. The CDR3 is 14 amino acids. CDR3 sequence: CASSASGGLHTQYF. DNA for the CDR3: TGTGCCAGCAGCGCTAGCGGGGGGCTCCATACGCAGTATTTT. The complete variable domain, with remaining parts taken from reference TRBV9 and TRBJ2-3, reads DSGVTQTPKHLITATGQRVTLRCSPRSGDLSVYWYQQSLDQGLQFLIQYYNGEERAKGNILERFSAQQFPDLHSELNLSSLELGDSALYFCASSASGGLHTQYFGPGTRLTVL.

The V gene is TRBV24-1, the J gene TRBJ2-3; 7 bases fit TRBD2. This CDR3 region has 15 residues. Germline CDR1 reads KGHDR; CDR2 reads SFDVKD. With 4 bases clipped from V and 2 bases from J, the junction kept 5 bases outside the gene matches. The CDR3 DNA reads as TGTGCCACCAGTGAGGGGGGGGGTTCCACAGATACGCAGTATTTT. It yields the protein CATSEGGGSTDTQYF.

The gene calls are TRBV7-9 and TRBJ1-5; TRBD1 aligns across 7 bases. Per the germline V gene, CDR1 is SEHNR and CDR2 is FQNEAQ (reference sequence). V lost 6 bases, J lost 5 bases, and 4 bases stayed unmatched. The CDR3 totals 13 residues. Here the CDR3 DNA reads TGTGCCAGCAGTAGACAGGGCGATCAGCCCCAGCATTTT. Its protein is CASSRQGDQPQHF.

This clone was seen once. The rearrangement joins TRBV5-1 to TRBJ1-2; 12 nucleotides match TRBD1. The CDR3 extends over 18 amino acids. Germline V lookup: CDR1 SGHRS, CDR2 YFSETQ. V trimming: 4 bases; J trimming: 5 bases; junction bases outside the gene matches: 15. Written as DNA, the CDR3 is TGCGCCAGCAGCCGCACCGGGACAGGGGGCATCGAGTGGTATGGCTACACCTTC. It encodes CASSRTGTGGIEWYGYTF. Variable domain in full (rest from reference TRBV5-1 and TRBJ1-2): KAGVTQTPRYLIKTRGQQVTLSCSPISGHRSVSWYQQTPGQGLQFLFEYFSETQRNKGNFPGRFSGRQFSNSRSEMNVSTLELGDSALYLCASSRTGTGGIEWYGYTFGSGTRLTVV.

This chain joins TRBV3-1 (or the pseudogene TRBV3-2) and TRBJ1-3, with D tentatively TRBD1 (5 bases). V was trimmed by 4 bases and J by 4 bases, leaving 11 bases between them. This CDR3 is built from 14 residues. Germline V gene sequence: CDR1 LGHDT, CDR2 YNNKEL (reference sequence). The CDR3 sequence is CASSPDWGGNTIYF. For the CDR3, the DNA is TGTGCCAGCAGCCCGGATTGGGGGGGAAACACCATATATTTT.

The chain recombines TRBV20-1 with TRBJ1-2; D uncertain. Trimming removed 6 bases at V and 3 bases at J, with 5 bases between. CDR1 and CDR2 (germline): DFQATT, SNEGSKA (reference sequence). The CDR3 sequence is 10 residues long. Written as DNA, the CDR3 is TGCAGTGCCATTTACTATGGCTACACCTTC. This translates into CSAIYYGYTF.

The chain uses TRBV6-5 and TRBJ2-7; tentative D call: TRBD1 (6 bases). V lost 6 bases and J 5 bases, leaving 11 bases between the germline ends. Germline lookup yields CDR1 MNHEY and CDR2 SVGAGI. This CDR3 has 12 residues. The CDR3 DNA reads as TGTGCCAGCAGCCTCACAGGGAACGAGCAGTACTTC. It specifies CASSLTGNEQYF.

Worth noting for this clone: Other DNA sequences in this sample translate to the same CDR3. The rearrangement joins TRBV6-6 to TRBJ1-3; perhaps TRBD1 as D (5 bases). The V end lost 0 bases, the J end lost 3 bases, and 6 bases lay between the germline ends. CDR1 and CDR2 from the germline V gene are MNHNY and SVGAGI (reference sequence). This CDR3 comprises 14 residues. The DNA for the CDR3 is TGTGCCAGCAGTTACTCGCAGGGTGGAAACACCATATATTTT. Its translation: CASSYSQGGNTIYF.

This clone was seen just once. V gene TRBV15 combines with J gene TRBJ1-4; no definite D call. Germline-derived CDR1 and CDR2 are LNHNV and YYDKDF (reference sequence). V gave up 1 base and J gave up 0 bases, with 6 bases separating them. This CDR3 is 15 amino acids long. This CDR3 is CATSRGAATNEKLFF. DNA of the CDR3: TGTGCCACCAGCAGAGGGGCGGCAACTAATGAAAAACTGTTTTTT. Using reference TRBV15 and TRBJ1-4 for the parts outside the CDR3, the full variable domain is DAMVIQNPRYQVTQFGKPVTLSCSQTLNHNVMYWYQQKSSQAPKLLFHYYDKDFNNEADTPDNFQSRRPNTSFCFLDIRSPGLGDTAMYLCATSRGAATNEKLFFGSGTQLSVL.

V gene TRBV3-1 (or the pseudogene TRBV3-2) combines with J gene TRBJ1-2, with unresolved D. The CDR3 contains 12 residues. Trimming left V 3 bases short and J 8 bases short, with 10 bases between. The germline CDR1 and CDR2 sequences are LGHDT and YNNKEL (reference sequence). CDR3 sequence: CASSHTLGGYTF. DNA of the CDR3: TGTGCCAGCAGCCACACCCTCGGCGGCTACACCTTC.

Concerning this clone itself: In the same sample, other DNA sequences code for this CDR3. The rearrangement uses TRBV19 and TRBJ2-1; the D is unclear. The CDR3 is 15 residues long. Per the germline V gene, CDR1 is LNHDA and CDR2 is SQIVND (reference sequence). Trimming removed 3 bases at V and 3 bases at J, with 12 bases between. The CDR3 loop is CASSIAGAHYNEQFF. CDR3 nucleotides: TGTGCCAGTAGTATTGCAGGAGCGCACTACAATGAGCAGTTCTTC. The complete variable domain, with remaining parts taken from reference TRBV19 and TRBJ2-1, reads DGGITQSPKYLFRKEGQNVTLSCEQNLNHDAMYWYRQDPGQGLRLIYYSQIVNDFQKGDIAEGYSVSREKKESFPLTVTSAQKNPTAFYLCASSIAGAHYNEQFFGPGTRLTVL.

As DNA, the CDR3 is TGCGCCAGCAGCCAAGGTGGGGGACAGACGCGATCTTGGGGTGGCTACACCTTC. Residues: CASSQGGGQTRSWGGYTF. The chain recombines TRBV4-1 with TRBJ1-2, with TRBD1 matching over 7 bases. This CDR3 comprises 18 residues. The germline CDR1 and CDR2 sequences are MGHRA and YSYEKL. Unmatched junction bases numbered 18, after V lost 1 base and J lost 7 bases.

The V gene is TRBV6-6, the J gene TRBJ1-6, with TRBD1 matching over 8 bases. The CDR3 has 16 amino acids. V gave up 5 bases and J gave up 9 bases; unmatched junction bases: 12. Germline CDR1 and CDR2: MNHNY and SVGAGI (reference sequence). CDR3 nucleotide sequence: TGTGCCAGCAGTCAACCCAGGGGGCCCGTTACTTCACCCCTCCACTTT. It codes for CASSQPRGPVTSPLHF.

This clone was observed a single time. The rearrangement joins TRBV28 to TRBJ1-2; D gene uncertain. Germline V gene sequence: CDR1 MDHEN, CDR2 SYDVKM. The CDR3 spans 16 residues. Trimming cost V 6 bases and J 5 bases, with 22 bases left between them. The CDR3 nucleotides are TGTGCCAGCAGCCTTCTCGACGGGTCAGAAGGATATGGCTACACCTTC. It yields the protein CASSLLDGSEGYGYTF.

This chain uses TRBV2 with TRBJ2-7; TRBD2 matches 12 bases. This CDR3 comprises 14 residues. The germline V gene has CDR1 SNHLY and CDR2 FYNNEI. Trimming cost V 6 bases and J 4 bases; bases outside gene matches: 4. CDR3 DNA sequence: TGTGCCAGCAGACTAGCGGGGGGACAGTACGAGCAGTACTTC. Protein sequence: CASRLAGGQYEQYF.

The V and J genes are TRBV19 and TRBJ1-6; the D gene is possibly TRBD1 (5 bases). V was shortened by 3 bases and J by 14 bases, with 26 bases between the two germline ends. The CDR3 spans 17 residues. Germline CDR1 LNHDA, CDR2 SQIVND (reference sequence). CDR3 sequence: CASSISSASPGRKALHF. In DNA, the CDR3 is TGTGCCAGTAGTATCTCTAGCGCGTCGCCAGGGAGGAAGGCCCTCCACTTT.

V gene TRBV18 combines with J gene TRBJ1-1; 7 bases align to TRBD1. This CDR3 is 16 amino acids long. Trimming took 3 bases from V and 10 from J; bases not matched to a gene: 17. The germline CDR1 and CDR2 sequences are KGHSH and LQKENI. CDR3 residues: CASSPRTGTASLGAFF. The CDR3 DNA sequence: TGTGCCAGCTCACCGAGAACCGGGACAGCAAGCTTGGGAGCTTTCTTT.

The CDR3 sequence: CATSRGAGGLGEQFF. The DNA for the CDR3 is TGTGCCACCAGCAGAGGAGCGGGGGGGCTCGGTGAGCAGTTCTTC. V is TRBV15 and J is TRBJ2-1; 10 bases map to TRBD2. With V trimmed by 1 base and J by 9 bases, 6 bases remained unmatched. The CDR3 totals 15 residues. CDR1 LNHNV and CDR2 YYDKDF come from the germline V gene (reference sequence).

The CDR3 is CASSSDYNYGYTF. In DNA, the CDR3 is TGTGCCAGTAGTAGTGATTACAACTATGGCTACACCTTC. This chain uses TRBV19 with TRBJ1-2, with unresolved D. The CDR3 totals 13 residues. Trimming took off 4 bases at V and 2 bases at J, with 8 bases between the two ends. Germline values: CDR1 LNHDA, CDR2 SQIVND (reference sequence).

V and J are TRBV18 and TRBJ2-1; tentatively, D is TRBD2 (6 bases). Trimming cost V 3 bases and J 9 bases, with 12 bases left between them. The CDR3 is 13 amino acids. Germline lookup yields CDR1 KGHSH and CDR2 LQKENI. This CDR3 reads CASSPPGGGEQFF. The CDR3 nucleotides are TGTGCCAGCTCACCGCCCGGGGGTGGTGAGCAGTTCTTC.

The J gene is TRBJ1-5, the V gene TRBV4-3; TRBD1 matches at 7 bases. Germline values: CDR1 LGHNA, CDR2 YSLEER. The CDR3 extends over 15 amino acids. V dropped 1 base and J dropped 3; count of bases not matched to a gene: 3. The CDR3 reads CASSQARGDNQPQHF. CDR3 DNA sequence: TGCGCCAGCAGCCAAGCCAGGGGGGACAATCAGCCCCAGCATTTT.

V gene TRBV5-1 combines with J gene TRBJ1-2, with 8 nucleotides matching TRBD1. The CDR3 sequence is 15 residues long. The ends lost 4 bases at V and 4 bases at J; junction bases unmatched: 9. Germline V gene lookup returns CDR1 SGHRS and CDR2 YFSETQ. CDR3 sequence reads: CASSQDRGGVYGYTF. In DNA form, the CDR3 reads TGCGCCAGCAGCCAAGACAGGGGAGGGGTCTATGGCTACACCTTC. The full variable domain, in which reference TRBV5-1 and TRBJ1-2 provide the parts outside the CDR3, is KAGVTQTPRYLIKTRGQQVTLSCSPISGHRSVSWYQQTPGQGLQFLFEYFSETQRNKGNFPGRFSGRQFSNSRSEMNVSTLELGDSALYLCASSQDRGGVYGYTFGSGTRLTVV.